This T cell receptor (beta chain) was found in a study of blood T cell repertoires in COVID-19. Study summary: Sites in the United States, Italy and Spain provided acute and convalescent COVID-19 samples. Nucleic acid was either cDNA or gDNA, and it came from T cells, B-cell-depleted T cells, or PBMCs.

Germline trimming cut 6 bases from V and 6 bases from J; bases unmatched to any gene: 10. From germline, CDR1 is MNHEY and CDR2 SVGAGI. This CDR3 contains 14 residues. How the authors handled the data: Reference gene primers were amplified, and this amplification served to estimate nucleated cell counts. The table came from immunoSEQ multiplex PCR; TCRdb's copy has only in-frame clones and leaves some out. That table furnishes V, J and clone size, whereas the DNA furnished D and trimming. This table has about 42,000 clones, roughly 84% appearing once. Specimen: peripheral blood. The clonotype originates from a human donor in a cohort sampled during active COVID-19. The V gene is TRBV6-5, the J gene TRBJ1-2; 7 bases are a match to TRBD1. The CDR3 reads CASSLTQGRNGYTF. CDR3 nucleotides: TGTGCCAGCAGCCTAACACAGGGGCGGAATGGCTACACCTTC.